What follows is one T cell receptor (beta chain) and its context. Original analysis: Counts of nucleated cells, estimated from reference gene primer amplification, were obtained. Clones were read by immunoSEQ multiplex PCR, and TCRdb kept only the in-frame ones, dropping some. Clonal size and the V and J genes are those of that table, whereas D and trimming came from the DNA. The repertoire holds about 45,000 clones, with around 80% as singletons. Germline loops: CDR1 SEHNR, CDR2 FQNEAQ (reference sequence). The CDR3 length is 13 residues. V lost 5 bases to trimming and J lost 6 bases; unmatched junction nucleotides: 7. This entry belongs to a study of blood T cell repertoires in COVID-19. Looking at the study overall: Sample material is recorded as cDNA or gDNA derived from T cells, B-cell-depleted T cells, or PBMCs.

The sequence came from a human donor in a cohort sampled during active COVID-19. The sequenced material came from peripheral blood. The gene calls are TRBV7-9 and TRBJ2-7; 7 nucleotides line up with TRBD1. CDR3 sequence (DNA): TGTGCCAGCAGCCAGGGACAGTATGGCGAGCAGTACGTC. This sequence encodes CASSQGQYGEQYV.